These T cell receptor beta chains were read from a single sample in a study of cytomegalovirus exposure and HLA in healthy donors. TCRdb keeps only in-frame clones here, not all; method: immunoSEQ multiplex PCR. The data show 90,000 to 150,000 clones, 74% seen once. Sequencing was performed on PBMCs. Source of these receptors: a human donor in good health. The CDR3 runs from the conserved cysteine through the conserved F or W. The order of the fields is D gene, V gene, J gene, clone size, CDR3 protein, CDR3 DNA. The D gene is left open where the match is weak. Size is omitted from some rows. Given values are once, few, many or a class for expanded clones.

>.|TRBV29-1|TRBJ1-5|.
CSVGNGAQPQHF
TGCAGCGTCGGTAATGGGGCTCAGCCCCAGCATTTT
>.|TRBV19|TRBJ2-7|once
CASSISHNYEQYF
TGTGCCAGTAGTATTAGCCACAACTACGAGCAGTACTTC
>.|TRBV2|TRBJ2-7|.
CASSGQASYEQYF
TGTGCCAGCAGTGGGCAGGCCTCCTACGAGCAGTACTTC
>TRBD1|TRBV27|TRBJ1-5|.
CASSRTGGEQPQHF
TGTGCCAGCAGCCGAACAGGGGGCGAACAGCCCCAGCATTTT
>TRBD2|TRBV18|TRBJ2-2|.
CASSVRLAGEELFF
TGTGCCAGCTCAGTAAGACTAGCGGGCGAGGAGCTGTTTTTT
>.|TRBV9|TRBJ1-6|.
CASSARRELVGSPLHF
TGTGCCAGCAGCGCCCGACGGGAACTCGTCGGTTCACCCCTCCACTTT
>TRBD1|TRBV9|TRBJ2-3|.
CASTPGPTGGTDTQYF
TGTGCCAGCACTCCAGGGCCAACAGGGGGCACAGATACGCAGTATTTT
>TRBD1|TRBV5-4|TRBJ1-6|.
CASSRNLRGPSYNSPLHF
TGTGCCAGCAGCAGAAACCTCAGGGGGCCCTCCTATAATTCACCCCTCCACTTT
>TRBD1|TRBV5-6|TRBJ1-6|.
CASSLADRNSPLHF
TGTGCCAGCAGCTTAGCGGACAGGAATTCACCCCTCCACTTT
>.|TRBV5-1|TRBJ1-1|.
CASSLLGADREPNTEAFF
TGCGCCAGCAGCTTGTTAGGTGCTGATCGGGAGCCGAACACTGAAGCTTTCTTT
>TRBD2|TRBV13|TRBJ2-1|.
CASSLGGLAGAYNEQFF
TGTGCCAGCAGCTTAGGCGGACTAGCGGGAGCTTACAATGAGCAGTTCTTC
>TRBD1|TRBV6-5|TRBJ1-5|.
CASREGTGAPQHF
TGTGCCAGCAGAGAAGGGACAGGGGCCCCCCAGCATTTT
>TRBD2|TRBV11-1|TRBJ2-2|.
CASTNRTSGNTGELFF
TGTGCCAGCACCAACCGGACTAGCGGGAACACCGGGGAGCTGTTTTTT
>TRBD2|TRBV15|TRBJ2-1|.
CATSRDPRTSGSHAVNEQFF
TGTGCCACCAGCAGAGACCCCCGGACTAGCGGGAGCCACGCCGTCAATGAGCAGTTCTTC
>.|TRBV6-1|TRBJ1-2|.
CASSEALRAPRGYTF
TGTGCCAGCAGTGAAGCGCTGAGAGCGCCGAGGGGCTACACCTTC
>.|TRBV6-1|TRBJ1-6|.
CASSEGPGDNSPLHF
TGTGCCAGCAGTGAAGGGCCCGGAGATAATTCACCCCTCCACTTT
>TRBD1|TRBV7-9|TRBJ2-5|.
CASRPGTGAFQETQYF
TGTGCCAGCCGGCCCGGGACAGGGGCTTTCCAAGAGACCCAGTACTTC
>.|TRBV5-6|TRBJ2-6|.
CASSLYSSGANVLTF
TGTGCCAGCAGCTTGTATTCCTCTGGGGCCAACGTCCTGACTTTC
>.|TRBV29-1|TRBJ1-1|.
CSVDQGMVSTEAFF
TGCAGCGTTGATCAGGGTATGGTGAGCACTGAAGCTTTCTTT
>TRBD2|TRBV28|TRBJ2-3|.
CASSFLREIKDTQYF
TGTGCCAGCAGTTTTTTGCGGGAGATTAAAGATACGCAGTATTTT
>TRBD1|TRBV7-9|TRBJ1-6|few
CASRGTGQYNSPLHF
TGTGCCAGCAGGGGGACAGGGCAGTATAATTCACCCCTCCACTTT
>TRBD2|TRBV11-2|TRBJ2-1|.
CASSFLKRESNEQFF
TGTGCCAGCAGCTTTTTAAAGCGGGAGAGCAATGAGCAGTTCTTC
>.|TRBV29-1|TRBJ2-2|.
CSVSTGNTGELFF
TGCAGCGTGTCCACAGGGAACACCGGGGAGCTGTTTTTT
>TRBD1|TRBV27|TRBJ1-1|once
CASTSQGVGGEAFF
TGTGCCAGCACTTCCCAGGGGGTGGGGGGTGAAGCTTTCTTT
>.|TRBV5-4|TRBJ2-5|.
CASSLDFGETQYF
TGTGCCAGCAGCCTTGACTTCGGGGAGACCCAGTACTTC
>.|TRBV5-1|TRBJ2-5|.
CASRPSQETQYF
TGCGCCAGCAGGCCTAGTCAGGAGACCCAGTACTTC
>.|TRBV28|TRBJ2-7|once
CASSFGFYEQYF
TGTGCCAGCAGTTTCGGTTTCTACGAGCAGTACTTC
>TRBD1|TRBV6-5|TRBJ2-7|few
CASSYGQGAFEQYF
TGTGCCAGCAGTTACGGTCAGGGGGCTTTCGAGCAGTACTTC
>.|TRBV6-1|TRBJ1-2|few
CASIPNGGRGYTF
TGTGCCAGCATCCCCAATGGAGGGCGCGGCTACACCTTC
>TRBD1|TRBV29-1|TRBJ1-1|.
CSVEFRDRGLEDEAFF
TGCAGCGTTGAGTTCCGGGACAGGGGGCTCGAGGATGAAGCTTTCTTT
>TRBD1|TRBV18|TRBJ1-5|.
CASSSTGTVNQPQHF
TGTGCCAGCTCCTCAACCGGGACAGTTAATCAGCCCCAGCATTTT
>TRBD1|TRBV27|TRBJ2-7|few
CASSFGRGSSYEQYF
TGTGCCAGCAGTTTTGGCAGGGGGTCCTCCTACGAGCAGTACTTC
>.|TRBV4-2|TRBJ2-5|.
CASSPQPGAQYF
TGTGCCAGCAGCCCGCAACCGGGGGCCCAGTACTTC
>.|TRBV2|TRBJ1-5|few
CASRAGLNSNQPQHF
TGTGCCAGCAGGGCCGGACTGAATAGCAATCAGCCCCAGCATTTT
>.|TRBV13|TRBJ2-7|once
CASSRPGGEPYEQYF
TGTGCCAGCAGCCGCCCCGGCGGGGAGCCCTACGAGCAGTACTTC
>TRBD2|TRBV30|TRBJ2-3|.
CACANLGTSGITDTQYF
TGTGCCTGTGCCAACCTCGGGACTAGCGGGATCACAGATACGCAGTATTTT
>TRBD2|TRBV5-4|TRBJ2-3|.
CASSLELAATDTQYF
TGTGCCAGCAGCTTGGAACTAGCGGCCACAGATACGCAGTATTTT
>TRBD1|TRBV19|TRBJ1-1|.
CASSPMGQGNAEAFF
TGTGCCAGTAGCCCCATGGGACAGGGTAACGCTGAAGCTTTCTTT
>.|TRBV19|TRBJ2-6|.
CASSLTGTNVLTF
TGTGCCAGTAGTCTTACAGGGACCAACGTCCTGACTTTC
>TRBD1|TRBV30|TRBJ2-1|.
CATIPGQGQGNEQFF
TGTGCCACCATACCTGGACAGGGCCAAGGCAATGAGCAGTTCTTC
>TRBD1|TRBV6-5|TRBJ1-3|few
CASSYKGQGSGNTIYF
TGTGCCAGCAGTTACAAGGGACAGGGGTCTGGAAACACCATATATTTT
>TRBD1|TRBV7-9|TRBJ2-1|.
CASSTDRGLKFF
TGTGCCAGCAGCACCGACAGGGGGTTGAAGTTCTTC
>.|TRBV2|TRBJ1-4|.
CASSGTSNEKLFF
TGTGCCAGCAGTGGCACCAGTAATGAAAAACTGTTTTTT
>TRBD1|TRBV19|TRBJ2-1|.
CASSLDRGPYNEQFF
TGTGCCAGTAGTCTAGACAGGGGCCCTTACAATGAGCAGTTCTTC
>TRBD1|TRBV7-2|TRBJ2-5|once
CASSGRQGSAQETQYF
TGTGCCAGCAGCGGGCGACAGGGTTCGGCACAAGAGACCCAGTACTTC